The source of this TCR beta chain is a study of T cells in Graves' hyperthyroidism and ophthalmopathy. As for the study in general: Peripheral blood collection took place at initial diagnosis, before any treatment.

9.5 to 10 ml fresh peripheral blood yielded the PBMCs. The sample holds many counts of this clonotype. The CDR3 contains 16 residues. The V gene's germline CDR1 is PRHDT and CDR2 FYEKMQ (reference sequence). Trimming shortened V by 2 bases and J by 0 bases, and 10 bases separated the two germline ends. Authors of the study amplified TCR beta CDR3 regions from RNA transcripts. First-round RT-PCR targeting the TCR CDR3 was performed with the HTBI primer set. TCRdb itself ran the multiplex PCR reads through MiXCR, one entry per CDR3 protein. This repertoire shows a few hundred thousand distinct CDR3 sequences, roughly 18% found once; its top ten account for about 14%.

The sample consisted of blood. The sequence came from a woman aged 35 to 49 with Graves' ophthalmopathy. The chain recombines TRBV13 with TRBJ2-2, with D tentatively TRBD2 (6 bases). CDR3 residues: CASSLSSSANTGELFF. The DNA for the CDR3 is TGTGCCAGCAGCTTATCATCTAGCGCGAACACCGGGGAGCTGTTTTTT. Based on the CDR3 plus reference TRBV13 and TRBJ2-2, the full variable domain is AAGVIQSPRHLIKEKRETATLKCYPIPRHDTVYWYQQGPGQDPQFLISFYEKMQSDKGSIPDRFSAQQFSDYHSELNMSSLELGDSALYFCASSLSSSANTGELFFGEGSRLTVL.